Each of the 9 T cell receptor beta chains below was sequenced from the same sample in a study of blood T cell repertoires in COVID-19. Here immunoSEQ multiplex PCR was the method, and the copy in TCRdb shows in-frame clones only, minus some. The table has about 200,000 clones, roughly 84% seen once. The source material was peripheral blood. These receptors came from a man in his forties with acute or convalescent COVID-19.

The chain uses TRBV5-1 and TRBJ2-5, with 11 bases lining up with TRBD2. The CDR3 has 16 residues. Unmatched junction bases numbered 10, after V lost 4 bases and J lost 5 bases. Germline V CDR1 and CDR2: SGHRS, YFSETQ. In DNA form, the CDR3 reads TGCGCCAGCAGCCTGACTAGCGGGACTCTGGTGGAGACCCAGTACTTC. Translating it yields CASSLTSGTLVETQYF.

This chain joins TRBV27 and TRBJ1-2; 10 bases match TRBD1. In germline, CDR1 is MNHEY, CDR2 SMNVEV (reference sequence). The CDR3 has 14 amino acids. Unmatched junction bases numbered 4, after V lost 3 bases and J lost 6 bases. CDR3 amino acids: CASSFRDRGNGYTF. CDR3 bases: TGTGCCAGCAGTTTCCGGGACAGGGGCAATGGCTACACCTTC.

The J gene is TRBJ1-5, the V gene TRBV19; TRBD1 is a possible D gene (5 bases). V lost 4 bases to trimming and J lost 6 bases, with 16 bases between them. The CDR3 is made up of 15 amino acids. Germline V gives CDR1 LNHDA, CDR2 SQIVND (reference sequence). The CDR3 spells CASSRDSGGPQPQHF. CDR3 nucleotides: TGTGCCAGTAGTAGAGACAGCGGAGGCCCTCAGCCCCAGCATTTT.

This clone showed up just once. The chain is built from TRBV7-9 and TRBJ2-2, with unresolved D. The V gene's germline CDR1 is SEHNR and CDR2 FQNEAQ (reference sequence). Trimming took 3 bases from V and 7 from J, leaving 6 bases between them. The CDR3 loop spans 12 amino acids. Written as DNA, the CDR3 is TGTGCCAGCAGCTTCTCGGGCGGGGAGCTGTTTTTT. Amino acids: CASSFSGGELFF.

This clone has a handful of counts. The V gene is TRBV6-4, the J gene TRBJ1-5; maybe TRBD1 (6 bases). CDR1 and CDR2 from the germline V gene are MRHNA and SNTAGT. The CDR3 loop spans 13 amino acids. Trimming took 4 bases from V and 5 from J, leaving 9 bases between them. The DNA for the CDR3 is TGTGCCAGCAGTGTGGACAGAGATCAGCCCCAGCATTTT. It translates to CASSVDRDQPQHF.

With respect to this clone: A much larger clone lies a single base off, so this may be a read error. Other DNA sequences of this sample code for an identical CDR3. The chain combines TRBV12-3 or TRBV12-4 with TRBJ2-7, with D maybe TRBD2 (5 bases). With 5 bases removed from V and 0 bases from J, the gap between germline ends came to 8 bases. The CDR3 is 13 amino acids. CDR3 in amino acids: CASSLGSSYEQYF. Written as DNA, the CDR3 is TGTGCCAGCAGTCTAGGGAGCTCCTACGAGCAGTACTTC.

The chain recombines TRBV29-1 with TRBJ1-5; tentative D call: TRBD1 (5 bases). CDR3 length: 13 amino acids. The germline V and J ends were trimmed by 4 bases and 5 bases, with 12 bases remaining between them. Germline CDR1 SQVTM, CDR2 ANQGSEA. In nucleotides, the CDR3 is TGCAGCGTTGGATCAGGGAGGGATCAGCCCCAGCATTTT. Translated, it gives CSVGSGRDQPQHF.

The J gene is TRBJ1-5, the V gene TRBV9; D remains ambiguous. V lost 0 bases and J lost 0, with 7 bases in between. CDR1 and CDR2 from the germline V gene are SGDLS and YYNGEE. The CDR3 has 15 residues. This CDR3 is CASSVGQYSNQPQHF. CDR3 DNA sequence: TGTGCCAGCAGCGTAGGCCAGTATAGCAATCAGCCCCAGCATTTT.

The J gene is TRBJ1-1, the V gene TRBV5-1; D is uncertain. The CDR3 covers 13 residues. The germline CDR1 and CDR2 sequences are SGHRS and YFSETQ. Trimming shortened V by 6 bases and J by 0 bases, and 9 bases separated the two germline ends. CDR3 amino acids: CASIDTMNTEAFF. DNA of the CDR3: TGCGCCAGCATTGATACTATGAACACTGAAGCTTTCTTT. The entire variable domain, with the rest obtained from reference TRBV5-1 and TRBJ1-1, is as follows: KAGVTQTPRYLIKTRGQQVTLSCSPISGHRSVSWYQQTPGQGLQFLFEYFSETQRNKGNFPGRFSGRQFSNSRSEMNVSTLELGDSALYLCASIDTMNTEAFFGQGTRLTVV.